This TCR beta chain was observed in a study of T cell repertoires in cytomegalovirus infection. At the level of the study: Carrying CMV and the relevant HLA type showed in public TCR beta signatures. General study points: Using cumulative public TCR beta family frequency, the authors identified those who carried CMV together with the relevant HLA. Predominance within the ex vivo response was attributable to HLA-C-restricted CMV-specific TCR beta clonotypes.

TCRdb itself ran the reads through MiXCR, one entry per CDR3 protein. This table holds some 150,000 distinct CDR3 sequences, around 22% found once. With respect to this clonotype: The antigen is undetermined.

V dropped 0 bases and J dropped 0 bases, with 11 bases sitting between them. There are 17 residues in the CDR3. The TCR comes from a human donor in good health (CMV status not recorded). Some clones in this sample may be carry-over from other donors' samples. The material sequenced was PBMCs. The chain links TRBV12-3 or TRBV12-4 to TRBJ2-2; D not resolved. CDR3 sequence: CASSLAQGLANTGELFF. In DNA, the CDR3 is TGTGCCAGCAGTTTAGCGCAAGGTTTGGCGAACACCGGGGAGCTGTTTTTT.